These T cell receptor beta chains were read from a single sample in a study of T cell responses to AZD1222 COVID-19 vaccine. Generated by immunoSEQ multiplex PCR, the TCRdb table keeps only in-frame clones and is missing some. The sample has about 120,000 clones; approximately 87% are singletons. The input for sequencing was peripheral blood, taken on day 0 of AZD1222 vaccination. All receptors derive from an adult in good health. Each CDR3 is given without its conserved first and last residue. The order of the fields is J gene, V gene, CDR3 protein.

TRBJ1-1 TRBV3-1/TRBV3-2 ASSAVPNTEAF
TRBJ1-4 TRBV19 ASSIGAYNEKLF
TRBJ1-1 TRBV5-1 ASSLAEESEAF
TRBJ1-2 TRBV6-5 ASSYLGDSVYGYT
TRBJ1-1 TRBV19 ASSGGGGGAGHMTEAF
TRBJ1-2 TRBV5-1 ASSPRIDYSYGYT
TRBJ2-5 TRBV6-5 ASTTPGGGETQY
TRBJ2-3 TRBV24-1 ATSDQTSATQY
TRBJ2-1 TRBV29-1 SVVRSAGEQF
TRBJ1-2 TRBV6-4 ASSDWQGRSYT
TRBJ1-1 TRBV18 ASSPRGGGRIANTEAF
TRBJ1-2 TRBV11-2 ASSSSLQGYYGYT
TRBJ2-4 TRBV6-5 ASSYSSSGGDIIQY
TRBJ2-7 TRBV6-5 ASSVTVSYEQY
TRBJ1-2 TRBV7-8 ASSSYLTTGGADGYT
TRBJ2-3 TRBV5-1 ASSPEQITTQY
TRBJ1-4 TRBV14 ASNQRGGPNEKLF
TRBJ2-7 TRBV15 ATSARDLYVEQY
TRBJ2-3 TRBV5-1 ASRWQGVGDTQY
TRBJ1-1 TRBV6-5 ASSLNRGLTEAF
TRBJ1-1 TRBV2 ASSVWVPTEAF
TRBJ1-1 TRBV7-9 ASSPSGSGEAF
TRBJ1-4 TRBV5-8 ASSLEGTGAGEKLF
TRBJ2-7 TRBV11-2 ASSLGRYEQY
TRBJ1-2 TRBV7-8 ASRDGWGDGYT
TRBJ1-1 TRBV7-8 ASSGQVNTEAF
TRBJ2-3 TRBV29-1 SVARAASLTDTQY
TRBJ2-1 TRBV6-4 ASSVSGNNEQF
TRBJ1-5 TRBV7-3 ASSPPGTSPRWPQH
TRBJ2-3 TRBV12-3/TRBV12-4 ASSLITDTQY
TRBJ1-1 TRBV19 ASSPLLREEAF
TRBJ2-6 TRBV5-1 ASRRDRTERDTGANVLT
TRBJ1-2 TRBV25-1 ASSAQMTGGYGYT
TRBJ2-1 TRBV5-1 ASTETQGSFGEQF
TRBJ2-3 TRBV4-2 ASSQERRGGQDTQY
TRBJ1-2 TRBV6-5 ASSYVQGNYGYT
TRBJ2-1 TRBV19 ASSIVLGFNEQF
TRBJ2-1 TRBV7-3 ASSLRASGGNRNYNEQF
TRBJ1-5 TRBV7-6 ASSLGGLSNQPQH
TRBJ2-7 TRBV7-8 ASSPRFLEWASGGRLRPYEQY
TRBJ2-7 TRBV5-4 ASSSGQGRTYEQY
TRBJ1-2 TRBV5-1 ASSLEDRGLYGYT
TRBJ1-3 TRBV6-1 ASSGAQAYSGNTIY
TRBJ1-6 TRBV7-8 ASSPGRNEDSPLH
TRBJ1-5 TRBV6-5 ASVNRDMGNQPQH
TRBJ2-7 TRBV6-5 ASSYSRQDGYEQY